This T cell receptor (beta chain) comes out of a study of beta chain features in type 1 diabetes. Every bit of the isolated RNA underwent reverse transcription, so sequencing read expressed TCRB transcripts. The data were produced by immunoSEQ multiplex PCR, yet TCRdb's version contains in-frame clones alone and is incomplete. The sample includes 900,000 or so clones, about a sixth of them seen just once. This clone was detected only a few times. CDR1 is SGHTA, CDR2 FQGNSA, per germline. V was pared by 1 base and J by 5 bases, with 12 bases between. CDR3 length equals 14 residues. The source of this sequence is a woman aged 18 to 35 in good health. The source material was naive CD4+ T cells from blood. The chain is built from TRBV7-2 and TRBJ2-7; D remains ambiguous. The CDR3 DNA reads TGTGCCAGCAGCTTAGTAGCCGGGCCCCACGAGCAGTACTTC. It is translated as CASSLVAGPHEQYF.